The rows below give T cell receptor beta chains drawn from one sample of a study of radiation and T cells in renal cell carcinoma. Sequenced by immunoSEQ multiplex PCR; TCRdb stores in-frame clones only, minus some. The table shows just over 150,000 clones, with 80% to 90% occurring only once. Here the sequenced sample was blood, taken from a patient whose treatment included radiotherapy and nephrectomy. Receptor source: a woman aged 50 to 60 with renal cell carcinoma. Both conserved end residues are part of each CDR3. The D gene is left open where the match is weak. Only part of the rows carry a size: once, few, many, or a class if the clone is expanded.

d_gene	v_gene	j_gene	abundance	CDR3aa	CDR3nt
TRBD1	TRBV15	TRBJ1-5	-	CATSDRGDQPQHF	TGTGCCACCAGCGACAGGGGAGATCAGCCCCAGCATTTT
-	TRBV19	TRBJ1-2	-	CASKPSGGYGYTF	TGTGCCAGTAAACCTTCTGGGGGCTATGGCTACACCTTC
-	TRBV6-5	TRBJ1-3	-	CASSWDGSSGNTIYF	TGTGCCAGCAGTTGGGACGGGAGCTCTGGAAACACCATATATTTT
TRBD1	TRBV4-2	TRBJ1-5	-	CASSQRDRNNQPQHF	TGTGCCAGCAGCCAGAGGGACAGGAACAATCAGCCCCAGCATTTT
-	TRBV5-1	TRBJ1-2	-	CASSLQGPSSANYGYTF	TGCGCCAGCAGCCTGCAGGGCCCTAGCTCAGCTAACTATGGCTACACCTTC
-	TRBV25-1	TRBJ1-2	-	CASSELGDYYGYTF	TGTGCCAGCAGTGAATTGGGGGATTACTATGGCTACACCTTC
TRBD1	TRBV7-3	TRBJ2-5	-	CASSLGTGETQYF	TGTGCCAGCAGCTTAGGGACAGGGGAAACCCAGTACTTC
-	TRBV7-2	TRBJ1-2	-	CASSSPGANYGYTF	TGTGCCAGCAGCTCCCCGGGAGCTAACTATGGCTACACCTTC
-	TRBV7-2	TRBJ2-7	-	CASSPLVMGNEQYF	TGTGCCAGCAGCCCATTGGTCATGGGCAACGAGCAGTACTTC
-	TRBV4-1	TRBJ1-1	-	CASSQVGTDTEAFF	TGCGCCAGCAGCCAAGTAGGGACCGACACTGAAGCTTTCTTT
-	TRBV5-1	TRBJ1-4	-	CASSSGALDNEKLFF	TGCGCCAGCAGCTCGGGGGCGCTCGATAATGAAAAACTGTTTTTT
-	TRBV7-9	TRBJ1-3	-	CASSFHADGNTIYF	TGTGCCAGCAGCTTTCACGCCGATGGAAACACCATATATTTT
-	TRBV10-2	TRBJ1-5	few	CASRRVVNQPQHF	TGCGCCAGCAGAAGGGTCGTTAATCAGCCCCAGCATTTT
TRBD1	TRBV6-5	TRBJ1-3	-	CASIRDSSGNTIYF	TGTGCCAGCATTCGGGACAGCTCTGGAAACACCATATATTTT
-	TRBV13	TRBJ2-1	-	CASRSRAVGGASGEQFF	TGTGCCAGCCGATCCAGGGCGGTTGGGGGGGCCTCGGGTGAGCAGTTCTTC
-	TRBV5-6	TRBJ2-1	-	CASSFSGNSYNEQFF	TGTGCCAGCAGCTTTTCAGGGAACTCCTACAATGAGCAGTTCTTC
-	TRBV7-8	TRBJ1-2	-	CASSGGYGYTF	TGTGCCAGCAGCGGGGGATATGGCTACACCTTC
-	TRBV7-9	TRBJ1-2	few	CASSLWGARRNYGYTF	TGTGCCAGCAGCTTATGGGGGGCCCGCCGAAACTATGGCTACACCTTC
TRBD1	TRBV5-1	TRBJ1-6	few	CASSDHGTGANSPLHF	TGCGCCAGCAGCGACCACGGGACAGGGGCAAATTCACCCCTCCACTTT
-	TRBV9	TRBJ2-3	-	CASSVGWPDTQYF	TGTGCCAGCAGCGTAGGATGGCCAGATACGCAGTATTTT
-	TRBV30	TRBJ1-4	-	CAWSVFTNEKLFF	TGTGCCTGGAGTGTATTTACTAATGAAAAACTGTTTTTT
-	TRBV13	TRBJ1-4	-	CASSHLAGDEKLFF	TGTGCCAGCAGCCATCTTGCAGGGGATGAAAAACTGTTTTTT
-	TRBV5-4	TRBJ1-6	-	CASSSEWGANSPLHF	TGTGCCAGCAGCTCAGAGTGGGGGGCAAATTCACCCCTCCACTTT
-	TRBV5-4	TRBJ2-3	-	CASSYRDLNTDTQYF	TGTGCCAGCAGTTACCGGGACCTGAACACAGATACGCAGTATTTT
-	TRBV5-1	TRBJ2-3	-	CASSLEDSRTDTQYF	TGCGCCAGCAGCTTGGAGGACAGTCGCACAGATACGCAGTATTTT
-	TRBV6-6	TRBJ1-3	-	CASSYPDTSSGNTIYF	TGTGCCAGCAGTTACCCGGACACGAGCTCTGGAAACACCATATATTTT
-	TRBV14	TRBJ1-2	-	CASSQAVIPGYGYTF	TGTGCCAGCAGCCAAGCCGTCATTCCCGGCTATGGCTACACCTTC
-	TRBV6-5	TRBJ1-1	few	CASSYRVNTEAFF	TGTGCCAGCAGTTACAGGGTGAACACTGAAGCTTTCTTT
-	TRBV2	TRBJ1-5	-	CASSLDSNSNQPQHF	TGTGCCAGCAGCTTGGACAGCAATAGCAATCAGCCCCAGCATTTT
-	TRBV6-5	TRBJ2-5	-	CASSYVAQETQYF	TGTGCCAGCAGTTACGTGGCACAAGAGACCCAGTACTTC
TRBD1	TRBV11-1	TRBJ2-7	-	CASSLDRQGPYEQYF	TGTGCCAGCAGCTTAGACCGACAGGGCCCCTACGAGCAGTACTTC
TRBD1	TRBV7-9	TRBJ1-5	-	CASSPTGDQPQHF	TGTGCCAGCAGCCCGACAGGGGACCAGCCCCAGCATTTT
TRBD1	TRBV7-9	TRBJ2-5	-	CASSLRQGQETQYF	TGTGCCAGCAGCTTACGACAGGGCCAAGAGACCCAGTACTTC
TRBD1	TRBV5-1	TRBJ1-5	once	CASSPTGARNQPQHF	TGCGCCAGCAGCCCCACAGGGGCCCGCAATCAGCCCCAGCATTTT
-	TRBV7-7	TRBJ2-5	-	CASSLAAQETQYF	TGTGCTAGCAGCTTGGCTGCCCAGGAGACCCAGTACTTC
TRBD2	TRBV6-5	TRBJ2-7	-	CASRPSGGAYEQYF	TGTGCCAGCAGACCTAGCGGGGGGGCCTACGAGCAGTACTTC
-	TRBV12-5	TRBJ1-4	-	CASGLVYLEGEKLFF	TGTGCTAGTGGTTTGGTGTATTTAGAAGGGGAAAAACTGTTTTTT
-	TRBV6-1	TRBJ2-2	-	CASSEALRGRTMNTGELFF	TGTGCCAGCAGTGAAGCGCTTCGGGGCCGAACTATGAACACCGGGGAGCTGTTTTTT
-	TRBV28	TRBJ2-1	-	CASSLGRVNEQFF	TGTGCCAGCAGTTTAGGCAGGGTAAATGAGCAGTTCTTC
-	TRBV7-9	TRBJ1-1	-	CASSSPRTGYTEAFF	TGTGCCAGCAGCTCCCCTCGTACCGGGTACACTGAAGCTTTCTTT
-	TRBV11-2	TRBJ2-5	-	CASSARWGREGETQYF	TGTGCCAGCAGCGCTAGATGGGGGAGAGAAGGAGAGACCCAGTACTTC
-	TRBV10-1	TRBJ2-1	-	CASSESGVSEQFF	TGCGCCAGCAGTGAGTCTGGGGTTAGTGAGCAGTTCTTC
TRBD1	TRBV6-5	TRBJ1-2	-	CASSSDRGYGYTF	TGTGCCAGCAGTTCCGACAGGGGCTATGGCTACACCTTC
-	TRBV5-1	TRBJ1-2	-	CASSLPGTYSGYTF	TGCGCCAGCAGCTTGCCCGGGACGTACTCTGGCTACACCTTC
-	TRBV15	TRBJ2-5	-	CATSRDPAGPQETQYF	TGTGCCACCAGCAGAGATCCAGCAGGCCCCCAGGAGACCCAGTACTTC
-	TRBV21-1	TRBJ1-1	once	CASSEGPNTEAFF	TGTGCCAGCTCCGAGGGGCCGAACACTGAAGCTTTCTTT
-	TRBV6-5	TRBJ1-6	-	CASSYRQGNSPLHF	TGTGCCAGCAGTTACAGGCAGGGTAATTCACCCCTCCACTTT
-	TRBV5-1	TRBJ2-2	-	CASSAPRGAGELFF	TGCGCCAGCAGCGCCCCCAGGGGTGCCGGGGAGCTGTTTTTT
-	TRBV15	TRBJ1-5	-	CATSGPDRRLHF	TGTGCCACCAGCGGACCCGACAGGCGGCTGCATTTT
-	TRBV10-3	TRBJ2-3	-	CAISSASGPSTDTQYF	TGTGCCATCAGTAGCGCCAGCGGGCCGAGCACAGATACGCAGTATTTT
-	TRBV7-2	TRBJ2-3	-	CASSSLSDTQYF	TGTGCCAGCAGCTCCCTTTCCGATACGCAGTATTTT
TRBD2	TRBV19	TRBJ2-3	-	CASSISSGATDTQYF	TGTGCCAGTAGTATATCTAGCGGAGCCACAGATACGCAGTATTTT
-	TRBV7-3	TRBJ1-2	few	CASSPTGEGGYTF	TGTGCCAGCAGCCCAACGGGCGAAGGGGGCTACACCTTC
TRBD1	TRBV6-6	TRBJ2-7	-	CASSRDRRAYEQYF	TGTGCCAGCAGCCGGGACAGGAGAGCCTACGAGCAGTACTTC